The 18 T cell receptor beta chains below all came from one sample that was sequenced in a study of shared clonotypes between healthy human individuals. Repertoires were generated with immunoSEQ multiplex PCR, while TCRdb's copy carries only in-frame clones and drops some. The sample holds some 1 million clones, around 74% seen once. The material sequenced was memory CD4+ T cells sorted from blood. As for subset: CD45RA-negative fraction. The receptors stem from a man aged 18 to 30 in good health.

This CDR3 is CASSSRTGGSSGSSTGELFF. The CDR3 DNA reads TGTGCCAGCAGCTCTCGGACAGGGGGCTCTAGCGGGAGCAGCACCGGGGAGCTGTTTTTT. The V and J genes are TRBV7-6 and TRBJ2-2; perhaps TRBD1 as D (11 bases). V was shortened by 4 bases and J by 4 bases, with 28 bases between the two germline ends. Germline V gene lookup returns CDR1 SGHVS and CDR2 FNYEAQ. The CDR3 spans 20 residues. The whole variable domain, remainder taken from reference TRBV7-6 and TRBJ2-2, is GAGVSQSPRYKVTKRGQDVALRCDPISGHVSLYWYRQALGQGPEFLTYFNYEAQQDKSGLPNDRFSAERPEGSISTLTIQRTEQRDSAMYRCASSSRTGGSSGSSTGELFFGEGSRLTVL.

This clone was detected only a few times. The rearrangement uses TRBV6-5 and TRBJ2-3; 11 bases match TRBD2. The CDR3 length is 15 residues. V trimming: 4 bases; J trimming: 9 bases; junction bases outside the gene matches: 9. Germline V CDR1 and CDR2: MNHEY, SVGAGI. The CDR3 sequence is CASSSPGTSGHTQYF. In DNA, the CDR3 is TGTGCCAGCAGTTCCCCCGGGACTAGCGGTCACACGCAGTATTTT.

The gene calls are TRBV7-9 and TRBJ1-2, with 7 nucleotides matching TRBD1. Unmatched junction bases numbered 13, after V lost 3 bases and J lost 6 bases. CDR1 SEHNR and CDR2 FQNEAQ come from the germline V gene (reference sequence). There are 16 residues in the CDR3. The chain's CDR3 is CASSLDRRGQQDGYTF. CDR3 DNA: TGTGCCAGCAGCTTGGATCGGCGGGGACAGCAGGATGGCTACACCTTC.

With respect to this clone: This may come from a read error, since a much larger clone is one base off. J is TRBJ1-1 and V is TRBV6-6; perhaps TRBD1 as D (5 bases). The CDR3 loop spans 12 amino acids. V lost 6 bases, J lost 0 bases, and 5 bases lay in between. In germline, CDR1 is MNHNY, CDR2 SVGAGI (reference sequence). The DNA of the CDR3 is TGTGCCAGCAGGACAGTGAACACTGAAGCTTTCTTT. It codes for CASRTVNTEAFF.

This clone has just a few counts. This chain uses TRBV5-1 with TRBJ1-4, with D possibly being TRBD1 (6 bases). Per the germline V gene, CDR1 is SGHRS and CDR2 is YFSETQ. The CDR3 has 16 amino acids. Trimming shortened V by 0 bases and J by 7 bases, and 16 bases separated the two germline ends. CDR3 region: CASSLATGRIGEKLFF. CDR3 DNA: TGCGCCAGCAGCTTGGCAACAGGGCGGATAGGTGAAAAACTGTTTTTT.

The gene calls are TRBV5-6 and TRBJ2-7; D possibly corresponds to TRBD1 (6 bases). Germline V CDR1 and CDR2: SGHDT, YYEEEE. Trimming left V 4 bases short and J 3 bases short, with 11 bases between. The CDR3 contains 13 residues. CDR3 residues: CASSAGQNYEQYF. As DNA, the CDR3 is TGTGCCAGCAGCGCCGGACAGAACTACGAGCAGTACTTC.

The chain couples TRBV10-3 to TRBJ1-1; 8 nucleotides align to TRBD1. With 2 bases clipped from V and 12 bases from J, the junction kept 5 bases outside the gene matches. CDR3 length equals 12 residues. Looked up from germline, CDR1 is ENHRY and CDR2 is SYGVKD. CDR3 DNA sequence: TGTGCCATCAGTGAGACGGCAGGGGGCCCTTTCTTT. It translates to CAISETAGGPFF.

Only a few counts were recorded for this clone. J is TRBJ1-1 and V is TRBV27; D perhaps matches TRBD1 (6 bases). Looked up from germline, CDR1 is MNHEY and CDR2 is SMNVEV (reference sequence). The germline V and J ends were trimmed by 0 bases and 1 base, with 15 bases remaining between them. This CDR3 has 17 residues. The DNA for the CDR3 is TGTGCCAGCAGTTTATCGCAAGGGGGGGGTACGAACACTGAAGCTTTCTTT. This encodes CASSLSQGGGTNTEAFF.

CDR3 region: CASSYDRVGDEQYF. The CDR3 DNA reads TGTGCCAGCAGTTACGACAGGGTTGGGGACGAGCAGTACTTC. The J gene is TRBJ2-7, the V gene TRBV28; 7 nucleotides align to TRBD1. The J segment lost 5 bases and the V segment lost 4 bases, leaving 8 bases of the junction unmatched. CDR3 length: 14 residues. The germline gives CDR1 MDHEN, CDR2 SYDVKM.

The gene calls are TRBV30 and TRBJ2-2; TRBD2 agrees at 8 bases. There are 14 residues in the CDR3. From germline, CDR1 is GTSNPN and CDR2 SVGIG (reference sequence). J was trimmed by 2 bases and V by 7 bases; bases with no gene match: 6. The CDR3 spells CASGTSGNTGELFF. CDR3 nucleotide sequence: TGTGCCTCGGGAACTAGCGGTAACACCGGGGAGCTGTTTTTT.

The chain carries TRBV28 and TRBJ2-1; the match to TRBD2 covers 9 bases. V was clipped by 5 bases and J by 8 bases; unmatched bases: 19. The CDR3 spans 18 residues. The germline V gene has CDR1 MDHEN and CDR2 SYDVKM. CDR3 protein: CASSPAWSGGYVGDEQFF. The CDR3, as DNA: TGTGCCAGCAGTCCTGCATGGAGCGGGGGGTACGTTGGGGATGAGCAGTTCTTC.

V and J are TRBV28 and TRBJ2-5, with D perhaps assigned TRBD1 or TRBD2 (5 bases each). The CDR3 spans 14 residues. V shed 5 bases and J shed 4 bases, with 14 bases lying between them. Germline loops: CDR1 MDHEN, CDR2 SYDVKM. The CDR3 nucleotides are TGTGCCAGCAGTCTTCGGGGCCCCCCAGAGACCCAGTACTTC. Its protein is CASSLRGPPETQYF.

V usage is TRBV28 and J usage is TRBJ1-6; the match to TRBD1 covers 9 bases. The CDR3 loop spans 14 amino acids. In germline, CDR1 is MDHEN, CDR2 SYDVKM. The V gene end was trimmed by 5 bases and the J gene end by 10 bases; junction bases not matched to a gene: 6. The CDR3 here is CASSATGGESPLHF. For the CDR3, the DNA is TGTGCCAGCAGTGCGACAGGGGGGGAATCACCCCTCCACTTT. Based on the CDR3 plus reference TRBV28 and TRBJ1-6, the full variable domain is DVKVTQSSRYLVKRTGEKVFLECVQDMDHENMFWYRQDPGLGLRLIYFSYDVKMKEKGDIPEGYSVSREKKERFSLILESASTNQTSMYLCASSATGGESPLHFGNGTRLTVT.

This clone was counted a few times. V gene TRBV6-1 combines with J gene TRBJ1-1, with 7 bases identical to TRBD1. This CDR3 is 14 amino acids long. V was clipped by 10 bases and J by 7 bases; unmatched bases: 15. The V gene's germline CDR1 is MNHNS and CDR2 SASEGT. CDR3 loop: CATRQGILRSEAFF. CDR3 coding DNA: TGTGCCACCCGACAGGGTATTCTGAGGAGTGAAGCTTTCTTT.

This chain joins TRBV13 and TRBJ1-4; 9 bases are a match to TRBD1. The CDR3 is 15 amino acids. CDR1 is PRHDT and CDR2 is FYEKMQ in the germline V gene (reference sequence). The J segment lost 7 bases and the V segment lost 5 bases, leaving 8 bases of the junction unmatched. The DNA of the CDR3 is TGTGCCAGCAGCCCGAGCGACAGGGGGACTGAAAAACTGTTTTTT. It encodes CASSPSDRGTEKLFF. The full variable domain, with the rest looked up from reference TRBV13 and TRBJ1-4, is AAGVIQSPRHLIKEKRETATLKCYPIPRHDTVYWYQQGPGQDPQFLISFYEKMQSDKGSIPDRFSAQQFSDYHSELNMSSLELGDSALYFCASSPSDRGTEKLFFGSGTQLSVL.

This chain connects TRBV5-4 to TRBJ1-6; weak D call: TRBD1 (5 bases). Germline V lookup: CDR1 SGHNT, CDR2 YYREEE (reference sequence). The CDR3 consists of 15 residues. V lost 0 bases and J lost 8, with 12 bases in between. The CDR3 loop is CASSLGDSPDSPLHF. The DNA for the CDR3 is TGTGCCAGCAGCTTGGGGGACTCGCCCGATTCACCCCTCCACTTT. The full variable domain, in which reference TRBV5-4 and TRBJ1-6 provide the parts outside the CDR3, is ETGVTQSPTHLIKTRGQQVTLRCSSQSGHNTVSWYQQALGQGPQFIFQYYREEENGRGNFPPRFSGLQFPNYSSELNVNALELDDSALYLCASSLGDSPDSPLHFGNGTRLTVT.

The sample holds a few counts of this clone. DNA for the CDR3: TGTGCCACGGGCCGGGACCTCTACAATGAGCAGTTCTTC. Translated, it gives CATGRDLYNEQFF. The V gene is TRBV28, the J gene TRBJ2-1, with D perhaps matching TRBD1 or TRBD2 (5 bases each). The CDR3 contains 13 residues. V lost 10 bases to trimming and J lost 3 bases, with 13 bases between them. CDR1 is MDHEN and CDR2 is SYDVKM in the germline V gene.

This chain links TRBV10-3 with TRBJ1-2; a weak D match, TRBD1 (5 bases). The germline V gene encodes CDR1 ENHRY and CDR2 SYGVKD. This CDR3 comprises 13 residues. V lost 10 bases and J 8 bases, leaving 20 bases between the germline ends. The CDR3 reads CATQMGVEGGYTF. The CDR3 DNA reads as TGTGCCACCCAAATGGGGGTAGAAGGAGGCTACACCTTC.